These 22 T cell receptor beta chains were sequenced from one sample in a study of monozygotic twins with inflammatory bowel disease. TCRdb reprocessed the 5' RACE reads, keeping one entry per CDR3 protein, no DNA. The repertoire table contains over 130,000 distinct CDR3 sequences. Sequenced material: blood. All receptors derive from a human donor with ulcerative colitis or Crohn's disease, or a healthy co-twin of an affected twin (not recorded which).

The chain links TRBV7-2 to TRBJ2-5; the D call of TRBD2 rests on TCRdb alone, since no DNA is present to check it. The CDR3 extends over 15 amino acids. From germline, CDR1 is SGHTA and CDR2 FQGNSA. CDR3 protein: CASSLDGGLQETQYF.

The V call is TRBV5-1, the J call TRBJ1-1. The CDR3 covers 13 residues. CDR1 and CDR2 (germline): SGHRS, YFSETQ. CDR3 sequence reads: CASSFFMNTEAFF.

The CDR3 sequence is CASSLARADTQYF. This chain uses TRBV5-1 with TRBJ2-3. Germline assignment: CDR1 SGHRS and CDR2 YFSETQ. The CDR3 sequence is 13 residues long.

CDR3 residues: CASSLGSENTEAFF. V is TRBV7-8 and J is TRBJ1-1. CDR3 length: 14 residues. Germline-derived CDR1 and CDR2 are SGHVS and FQNEAQ.

The V gene is TRBV20-1, the J gene TRBJ2-7; the D call of TRBD1 rests on TCRdb alone, since no DNA is present to check it. The length of the CDR3 is 14 residues. Per germline, CDR1 DFQATT and CDR2 SNEGSKA (reference sequence). The CDR3 sequence is CSALGTGVSYEQYF.

The chain is built from TRBV7-2 and TRBJ2-2; TCRdb's assignment of TRBD1 cannot be checked, as there is no DNA. This CDR3 is built from 15 residues. Looked up from germline, CDR1 is SGHTA and CDR2 is FQGNSA. CDR3 region: CASSFKGGRSGELFF.

The chain is built from TRBV5-1 and TRBJ2-2. The CDR3 has 14 amino acids. Per the germline V gene, CDR1 is SGHRS and CDR2 is YFSETQ. The CDR3 sequence: CASSLVENTGKLFF.

The chain couples TRBV16 to TRBJ1-5; checking the TCRdb D call of TRBD1 is not possible without DNA. Germline loops: CDR1 KGHSY, CDR2 FQNENV. This CDR3 is 18 amino acids long. This CDR3 is CASSQFLRGRGLDQPQHF.

The V gene is TRBV6-5, the J gene TRBJ1-1. The germline V gene has CDR1 MNHEY and CDR2 SVGAGI. This CDR3 has 13 residues. The CDR3 sequence is CASSPWANTEAFF.

The rearrangement joins TRBV6-1 to TRBJ2-1. The germline V gene encodes CDR1 MNHNS and CDR2 SASEGT. There are 17 residues in the CDR3. The CDR3 loop reads CASSEAGWMGSYNEQFF.

The chain couples TRBV7-2 to TRBJ2-7; lacking DNA, the TRBD1 call made by TCRdb goes unchecked. The CDR3 extends over 15 amino acids. In germline, CDR1 is SGHTA, CDR2 FQGNSA. The CDR3 is CASSLDRGSHYEQYF.

CDR3 sequence reads: CASSIQGRETQYF. The chain couples TRBV5-1 to TRBJ2-5; with no DNA, the TCRdb D assignment of TRBD1 cannot be verified. The CDR3 runs 13 residues. CDR1 and CDR2 from the germline V gene are SGHRS and YFSETQ.

V is TRBV4-1 and J is TRBJ2-5; TCRdb gives TRBD2 as the D gene, but with no DNA this cannot be confirmed. The CDR3 loop spans 16 amino acids. Germline CDR1 and CDR2: MGHRA and YSYEKL. The CDR3 reads CASSQIAGGAQETQYF.

V usage is TRBV20-1 and J usage is TRBJ1-2; TCRdb gives TRBD1 as the D gene, but with no DNA this cannot be confirmed. CDR1 DFQATT and CDR2 SNEGSKA come from the germline V gene (reference sequence). The CDR3 length is 13 residues. CDR3 amino acids: CSAINRDRYGYTF.

The gene calls are TRBV5-1 and TRBJ1-2; TCRdb reports TRBD1, a call that lacks DNA to check it against. Germline V gene lookup returns CDR1 SGHRS and CDR2 YFSETQ. CDR3 length: 15 amino acids. The CDR3: CASSPGQGATYGYTF.

This chain uses TRBV27 with TRBJ2-7. CDR1 is MNHEY, CDR2 SMNVEV, per germline (reference sequence). This CDR3 comprises 13 residues. This chain's CDR3 is CASSRHDAYEQYF.

V and J are TRBV20-1 and TRBJ2-3; TCRdb calls TRBD2, which cannot be checked without DNA. This CDR3 has 14 residues. Germline lookup yields CDR1 DFQATT and CDR2 SNEGSKA (reference sequence). This CDR3 is CSPTSGGLADTQYF.

The chain links TRBV7-2 to TRBJ1-2; TCRdb picks TRBD1, but there is no DNA to check that call. Per the germline V gene, CDR1 is SGHTA and CDR2 is FQGNSA. This CDR3 contains 16 residues. The chain's CDR3 is CASSLGRQGQLYGYTF.

The chain links TRBV6-5 to TRBJ2-1; TCRdb's D call, TRBD1, is unchecked because there is no DNA. The CDR3 contains 12 residues. Germline CDR1 reads MNHEY; CDR2 reads SVGAGI. CDR3 sequence: CASHSGSNEQFF.

The chain has TRBV11-1 and TRBJ2-5; the D call from TCRdb, TRBD2, cannot be confirmed without DNA. Germline V gene data show CDR1 as SGHAT and CDR2 as FQDESV (reference sequence). The CDR3 runs to 13 residues. The CDR3 spells CASSSGVRETQYF. The full variable domain, in which reference TRBV11-1 and TRBJ2-5 provide the parts outside the CDR3, is EAEVAQSPRYKITEKSQAVAFWCDPISGHATLYWYRQILGQGPELLVQFQDESVVDDSQLPKDRFSAERLKGVDSTLKIQPAELGDSAMYLCASSSGVRETQYFGPGTRLLVL.

The chain joins TRBV21-1 to TRBJ1-3; TCRdb calls TRBD1, which cannot be checked without DNA. TRBV21-1 corresponds to a pseudogene. This CDR3 is built from 18 residues. CDR3 protein: CASSRTVPQRLSGNTIYF.

The rearrangement links TRBV20-1 to TRBJ2-5; absent DNA, TCRdb's TRBD2 call cannot be checked. Germline-derived CDR1 and CDR2 are DFQATT and SNEGSKA (reference sequence). This CDR3 is 17 amino acids long. This chain's CDR3 is CSASPLAGGPVQETQYF.